Below, 4 T cell receptor beta chains from the same sample are listed, as sequenced in a study of CD8+CD57+ T cells in acquired aplastic anemia. All patients picked for sequencing had shown, by flow cytometry, an expansion of CD8+CD57+ cells. Investigators profiled TCR beta VDJ and CDR3 from genomic DNA template. One entry per CDR3 protein, called by TCRdb with MiXCR from the reads. The sample records about 240,000 distinct CDR3 sequences, 40% to 50% being singletons. Sequences were obtained from sorted CD4+, CD8+, or CD8+CD57+ T cells (not recorded which) from PBMCs. These receptors all come from a human donor with aplastic anemia.

V is TRBV2 and J is TRBJ2-2, with D possibly matching TRBD1 (6 bases). CDR1 SNHLY and CDR2 FYNNEI come from the germline V gene. The CDR3 sequence is 13 residues long. Deletions cut 7 bases from V and 6 bases from J, with 12 bases between. The CDR3 DNA reads TGTGCCAGCACCAGACAGGTCTCCGGGGAGCTGTTTTTT. Translated, it gives CASTRQVSGELFF.

The chain is built from TRBV27 and TRBJ2-6; 9 bases agree with TRBD1. CDR1 MNHEY and CDR2 SMNVEV come from the germline V gene (reference sequence). The CDR3 has 19 amino acids. Trimming cost V 4 bases and J 0 bases; bases outside gene matches: 10. The CDR3 protein is CASSSTWDRDFSGANVLTF. In nucleotides, the CDR3 is TGTGCCAGCAGTTCGACATGGGACAGGGACTTCTCTGGGGCCAACGTCCTGACTTTC. Using reference TRBV27 and TRBJ2-6 for the parts outside the CDR3, the full variable domain is EAQVTQNPRYLITVTGKKLTVTCSQNMNHEYMSWYRQDPGLGLRQIYYSMNVEVTDKGDVPEGYKVSRKEKRNFPLILESPSPNQTSLYFCASSSTWDRDFSGANVLTFGAGSRLTVL.

There are many counts of this clonotype. The V gene is TRBV7-9, the J gene TRBJ2-5, with 11 bases that match TRBD2. V trimming: 3 bases; J trimming: 5 bases; junction bases outside the gene matches: 2. This CDR3 spans 14 amino acids. Germline V CDR1 and CDR2: SEHNR, FQNEAQ (reference sequence). For the CDR3, the DNA is TGTGCCAGCAGCTTTCTAGCGGGGGGCGAGACCCAGTACTTC. Its protein is CASSFLAGGETQYF.

V usage is TRBV2 and J usage is TRBJ1-6; TRBD1 agrees at 7 bases. V lost 3 bases and J lost 4; bases outside the gene matches: 6. CDR1 is SNHLY and CDR2 is FYNNEI in the germline V gene. The CDR3 is made up of 16 amino acids. This chain's CDR3 is CASSEVGTVYNSPLHF. CDR3 DNA: TGTGCCAGCAGTGAGGTCGGGACAGTTTATAATTCACCCCTCCACTTT.